The next 28 T cell receptor beta chains were all read from a single sample in a study of naive and memory T cell subsets. Ligated cDNA underwent four rounds of PCR with nested alpha and beta constant region primers and SP2. TCRdb re-called the 5' RACE reads with MiXCR, one entry per CDR3 protein. Of fewer than 40,000 distinct CDR3 sequences listed, over 15% are singletons. TCR cDNA received a 3' ligated oligonucleotide that carried a UMI. The receptors stem from a female donor in good health.

This clonotype was counted only a few times. This chain links TRBV6-4 with TRBJ2-1, with D perhaps matching TRBD1 or TRBD2 (5 bases each). Germline CDR1 and CDR2: MRHNA and SNTAGT. The V end lost 5 bases, the J end lost 3 bases, and 14 bases lay between the germline ends. The CDR3 is 15 amino acids. The CDR3 spells CASSPERDRYNEQFF. CDR3 coding DNA: TGTGCCAGCAGTCCGGAACGGGACCGCTACAATGAGCAGTTCTTC.

This chain links TRBV12-3 or TRBV12-4 with TRBJ1-5; maybe TRBD1 (5 bases). The V gene lost 3 bases and the J gene lost 4 bases, with 13 bases spanning the gap. This CDR3 spans 15 amino acids. The CDR3 reads CASSFIGDRNQPQHF. DNA for the CDR3: TGTGCCAGCAGTTTTATAGGGGATAGAAATCAGCCCCAGCATTTT.

This clonotype has ten or more counts. The chain recombines TRBV20-1 with TRBJ1-3, with D unresolved. V shed 3 bases and J shed 0 bases, with 6 bases lying between them. There are 13 residues in the CDR3. Germline-derived CDR1 and CDR2 are DFQATT and SNEGSKA (reference sequence). DNA of the CDR3: TGCAGTGCTAGTATCAGCTCTGGAAACACCATATATTTT. Translating gives CSASISSGNTIYF.

The chain links TRBV5-1 to TRBJ2-5, with 8 bases aligning to TRBD1. V was pared by 0 bases and J by 10 bases, with 8 bases of the junction left unmatched. Germline assignment: CDR1 SGHRS and CDR2 YFSETQ. The CDR3 length is 14 residues. The CDR3 coding sequence is TGCGCCAGCAGCTTGGCTGGGACAGGAGGAGGCCAGTACTTC. Amino acids: CASSLAGTGGGQYF.

In this sample, this clonotype turned up many times. The CDR3 loop reads CSAKERGGPNEQFF. DNA for the CDR3: TGCAGTGCTAAAGAGCGGGGGGGCCCCAATGAGCAGTTCTTC. The V gene is TRBV20-1, the J gene TRBJ2-1; 10 nucleotides line up with TRBD2. Looked up from germline, CDR1 is DFQATT and CDR2 is SNEGSKA (reference sequence). Unmatched junction bases numbered 6, after V lost 4 bases and J lost 6 bases. This CDR3 is 14 amino acids long.

This clonotype was seen only a few times. V and J are TRBV6-6 and TRBJ1-5; 8 nucleotides line up with TRBD1. This CDR3 region has 15 residues. From germline, CDR1 is MNHNY and CDR2 SVGAGI (reference sequence). V lost 2 bases to trimming and J lost 4 bases; unmatched junction nucleotides: 4. The DNA of the CDR3 is TGTGCCAGCAGTTACCCGGGACAGGAGAATCAGCCCCAGCATTTT. It translates to CASSYPGQENQPQHF.

This chain connects TRBV12-3 or TRBV12-4 to TRBJ1-2; D remains unclear. CDR3 length: 12 residues. V lost 6 bases to trimming and J lost 4 bases, with 9 bases between them. CDR3 nucleotide sequence: TGTGCCAGCAGCCCGAGCGGCTATGGCTACACCTTC. Translation gives CASSPSGYGYTF.

Points on this clonotype: This may arise from a read error, as a much more abundant clone is one base away. V gene TRBV6-5 combines with J gene TRBJ1-2; D is perhaps TRBD1 (6 bases). This CDR3 has 15 residues. Per the germline V gene, CDR1 is MNHEY and CDR2 is SVGAGI. CDR3 sequence: CASSYRTGRIDGDTF. The CDR3 DNA reads as TGTGCCAGCAGTTACCGCACAGGGAGGATCGATGGCGACACCTTC.

Only a few counts were recorded for this clonotype. V is TRBV7-2 and J is TRBJ1-1; TRBD1 agrees at 9 bases. There are 14 residues in the CDR3. V was clipped by 5 bases and J by 5 bases; unmatched bases: 6. Germline V lookup: CDR1 SGHTA, CDR2 FQGNSA. The CDR3 DNA sequence: TGTGCCAGCAGCCAACAGGGGGCTGTAACTGAAGCTTTCTTT. This encodes CASSQQGAVTEAFF. The variable domain in full, with the rest retrieved from reference TRBV7-2 and TRBJ1-1, is GAGVSQSPSNKVTEKGKDVELRCDPISGHTALYWYRQSLGQGLEFLIYFQGNSAPDKSGLPSDRFSAERTGGSVSTLTIQRTQQEDSAVYLCASSQQGAVTEAFFGQGTRLTVV.

This clonotype was seen repeatedly, ten times or more. V is TRBV6-6 and J is TRBJ1-2; the D gene is possibly TRBD1 (5 bases). Looked up from germline, CDR1 is MNHNY and CDR2 is SVGAGI (reference sequence). Between the trimmed V and J ends, which lost 0 bases and 6 bases, there was a span of 14 bases. This CDR3 is built from 15 residues. DNA of the CDR3: TGTGCCAGCAGTTACTCTTCGACAGATAGAAATGGCTACACCTTC. Amino acids: CASSYSSTDRNGYTF.

This clonotype was picked up many times. The genes are TRBV7-6 and TRBJ2-5, with TRBD1 identical over 7 bases. Germline V gene lookup returns CDR1 SGHVS and CDR2 FNYEAQ. The V and J ends lost 6 bases and 2 bases, in that order; junction bases with no gene match: 27. The CDR3 has 21 residues. The CDR3 nucleotides are TGTGCCAGCAGTTTCCCGGTCCCCATGAAACGACAGGGTAACACTCAAGAGACCCAGTACTTC. Translating gives CASSFPVPMKRQGNTQETQYF.

This clonotype has ten or more counts. The chain links TRBV29-1 to TRBJ1-2; TRBD1 matches at 8 bases. The J segment lost 4 bases and the V segment lost 8 bases, leaving 9 bases of the junction unmatched. This CDR3 is built from 13 residues. Germline V gene data show CDR1 as SQVTM and CDR2 as ANQGSEA. The CDR3 nucleotides are TGCAGCATCGGACAGGGATCCTTCTATGGCTACACCTTC. This sequence encodes CSIGQGSFYGYTF.

This clonotype was seen only a few times. J is TRBJ2-2 and V is TRBV29-1; possibly TRBD1 for D (6 bases). Per germline, CDR1 SQVTM and CDR2 ANQGSEA. This CDR3 comprises 14 residues. V shed 4 bases and J shed 1 base, with 10 bases lying between them. CDR3 sequence (DNA): TGCAGCGTTGGAGACAGGCGGAACACCGGGGAGCTGTTTTTT. Its translation is CSVGDRRNTGELFF.

This clonotype appeared a few times. The genes are TRBV7-9 and TRBJ1-2, with D maybe TRBD1 (5 bases). Trimming stripped 7 bases from V and 1 base from J, with 19 bases between. This CDR3 region has 16 residues. Germline CDR1 SEHNR, CDR2 FQNEAQ (reference sequence). The CDR3 region has the DNA TGTGCCAGCACTAGACAGAAAAAAAATGGTAACTATGGCTACACCTTC. The encoded protein is CASTRQKKNGNYGYTF.

The chain recombines TRBV12-3 or TRBV12-4 with TRBJ1-4; D is unclear. Between the trimmed V and J ends, which lost 9 bases and 9 bases, there was a span of 14 bases. The CDR3 extends over 12 amino acids. CDR3 DNA sequence: TGTGCCAGTAGTGCGGGGAGTCAAAAACTGTTTTTT. This sequence encodes CASSAGSQKLFF.

The chain carries TRBV27 and TRBJ2-7; 8 bases map to TRBD1. CDR1 is MNHEY, CDR2 SMNVEV, per germline (reference sequence). The CDR3 extends over 14 amino acids. The V and J ends lost 0 bases and 4 bases, in that order; junction bases with no gene match: 2. The CDR3 DNA sequence: TGTGCCAGCAGTTTATCGGGGACAGGTTACGAGCAGTACTTC. This translates into CASSLSGTGYEQYF.

This rearrangement joins TRBV7-2 to TRBJ2-2; 12 bases fit TRBD2. The CDR3 is made up of 15 amino acids. After removal of 5 bases from V and 4 bases from J, the junction contained 2 bases not matched to a gene. The germline V gene encodes CDR1 SGHTA and CDR2 FQGNSA. CDR3 nucleotides: TGTGCCAGCAGCCTGGGACTAGCGGGCACCGGGGAGCTGTTTTTT. Residues: CASSLGLAGTGELFF. Complete variable domain (other parts from reference TRBV7-2 and TRBJ2-2): GAGVSQSPSNKVTEKGKDVELRCDPISGHTALYWYRQSLGQGLEFLIYFQGNSAPDKSGLPSDRFSAERTGGSVSTLTIQRTQQEDSAVYLCASSLGLAGTGELFFGEGSRLTVL.

The chain is built from TRBV9 and TRBJ1-1; TRBD1 might be the D (5 bases). This CDR3 is 13 amino acids long. The germline V gene encodes CDR1 SGDLS and CDR2 YYNGEE. V was shortened by 2 bases and J by 8 bases, with 13 bases between the two germline ends. CDR3 nucleotide sequence: TGTGCCAGCAGCGTGGGACCCCGGACGGAAGCTTTCTTT. Protein: CASSVGPRTEAFF.

This clonotype turned up a few times. This chain links TRBV9 with TRBJ1-6; 8 bases are shared with TRBD1. Germline CDR1 is SGDLS and CDR2 is YYNGEE. There are 16 residues in the CDR3. The junction had 9 bases not matched to a gene; V was cut back by 0 bases and J by 10 bases. The CDR3 DNA follows: TGTGCCAGCAGCGTAGGCCCAGGGGGCAAGAACTCACCCCTCCACTTT. It encodes CASSVGPGGKNSPLHF.

In its sample, this clonotype was seen many times. The rearrangement links TRBV2 to TRBJ1-5; 8 positions match TRBD1. Germline trimming cut 6 bases from V and 0 bases from J; bases unmatched to any gene: 4. Germline CDR1 SNHLY, CDR2 FYNNEI. This CDR3 has 15 residues. The DNA of the CDR3 is TGTGCCAGCAGGCCGGGACAGGATAGCAATCAGCCCCAGCATTTT. Translated, it gives CASRPGQDSNQPQHF.

The chain is built from TRBV15 and TRBJ1-1; possible D gene TRBD1, 5 bases. The CDR3 contains 18 residues. CDR1 and CDR2 (germline): LNHNV, YYDKDF (reference sequence). Trimming left V 2 bases short and J 0 bases short, with 19 bases between. CDR3 nucleotide sequence: TGTGCCACCAGCAGACCGGGGCCGGCGGTCCTAATGAACACTGAAGCTTTCTTT. It yields the protein CATSRPGPAVLMNTEAFF.

This clonotype is judged medium-sized. This chain connects TRBV6-5 to TRBJ2-7, with D possibly TRBD2 on 5 matching bases. V lost 6 bases, J lost 7 bases, and 13 bases lay in between. This CDR3 is 12 amino acids long. Germline V lookup: CDR1 MNHEY, CDR2 SVGAGI. DNA of the CDR3: TGTGCCAGCAGCCTCGGAGGTCGGGAGCAGTACTTC. It is translated as CASSLGGREQYF.

This clonotype occurred many times. V is TRBV20-1 and J is TRBJ2-3; 11 bases map to TRBD2. J was trimmed by 2 bases and V by 3 bases; bases with no gene match: 7. The V gene's germline CDR1 is DFQATT and CDR2 SNEGSKA (reference sequence). CDR3 length: 16 amino acids. CDR3 region: CSASNPGLADTDTQYF. The CDR3 DNA follows: TGCAGTGCTAGCAACCCGGGACTAGCGGACACAGATACGCAGTATTTT.

This clonotype was counted between two and nine times. The chain uses TRBV12-3 or TRBV12-4 and TRBJ2-3, with D tentatively TRBD1 (5 bases). The CDR3 covers 11 residues. V lost 7 bases to trimming and J lost 5 bases, with 7 bases between them. The CDR3 spells CASIREDTQYF. In DNA, the CDR3 is TGTGCCAGCATCAGGGAAGATACGCAGTATTTT.

In this sample, this clonotype turned up a few times. The rearrangement uses TRBV6-5 and TRBJ2-1; 10 bases line up with TRBD1. The CDR3 covers 14 residues. Trimming cost V 6 bases and J 9 bases; bases outside gene matches: 8. Germline values: CDR1 MNHEY, CDR2 SVGAGI. The DNA of the CDR3 is TGTGCCAGCAGACGGACAGGGGGACTACGTGAGCAGTTCTTC. It codes for CASRRTGGLREQFF.

In this sample, this clonotype turned up a few times. The V and J genes are TRBV12-3 or TRBV12-4 and TRBJ1-1, with D possibly matching TRBD1 (6 bases). This CDR3 has 14 amino acids. V gave up 5 bases and J gave up 7 bases, with 17 bases separating them. In DNA, the CDR3 is TGTGCCAGCAGTCACACACAGGGATATGGTGAAGCTTTCTTT. Amino acid sequence: CASSHTQGYGEAFF.

This clonotype turned up a few times. The gene calls are TRBV27 and TRBJ2-2; D is perhaps TRBD1 or TRBD2 (5 bases each). Trimming pared 10 bases from V and 4 bases from J, leaving 13 bases between. Germline CDR1 MNHEY, CDR2 SMNVEV (reference sequence). The CDR3 is 13 amino acids. CDR3 loop: CATLERGTGELFF. DNA of the CDR3: TGTGCCACCCTCGAGAGGGGCACCGGGGAGCTGTTTTTT.

This chain links TRBV27 with TRBJ2-3, with TRBD2 matching over 10 bases. With V trimmed by 5 bases and J by 3 bases, 5 bases remained unmatched. In germline, CDR1 is MNHEY, CDR2 SMNVEV (reference sequence). CDR3 length: 15 amino acids. The CDR3 DNA reads TGTGCCAGCAGTCCACTAGCGGGATTAACAGATACGCAGTATTTT. It codes for CASSPLAGLTDTQYF.